This T cell receptor beta chain was observed in a study of T cells in tumors and immune-related adverse events (dated by TCRdb to about 2021). As to this clone: What antigen it recognizes has not been identified. Base qualities are not recorded, but no much larger clone differs from it by a single base.

The sample's treatment or condition, from its label and the paper: nivolumab (PD-1 blockade) given before sampling. The DNeasy Blood and Tissue Kit was used to extract DNA from formalin-fixed paraffin-embedded specimens. The TCR beta locus was amplified and sequenced with the immunoSEQ assay, yielding bulk TCR Vbeta CDR3 data. The original methods were these. CDR3s were excluded if they were non-productive, were shorter than 7 amino acids, or did not start with C or end with F/W. Analysis was restricted to specimens with at least 1000 reads, and each clonotype was defined at the amino acid level. Clonality was computed as 1 minus Pielou's evenness. To equalize library sizes, abundance-weighted random subsampling with replacement was performed 100 times so that 95% confidence intervals could be reported. Repertoire overlap was quantified with the Morisita overlap index, and the top 40 clones per specimen were checked for overlap with the irAE. Here the immuneACCESS table is served through TCRdb, limited to in-frame sequences with V and J called. Missing clones are a known gap in these copies; in checked studies unresolved V genes cover under half, and the rest lacks a known reason. V, J and clone size are taken as reported in that table, and D and trimming were inferred from the DNA itself. The sample table contains 4,000 to 6,000 clones; only one count was recorded for less than 75% of them. The ten largest clones represent 5.7% of the sample.

CDR1 and CDR2, looked up from the germline V gene, are KGHSH and LQKENI. CDR3 length: 13 amino acids, cysteine to phenylalanine. The read is trimmed to its CDR3 DNA, 39 bases read in frame from base 1. After removal of 4 bases from V and 7 bases from J, the junction retains 4 bases not matched to a gene. The sample consisted of gut tissue, taken from a patient treated with anti-PD-1 therapy. The V and J segments used are TRBV18 and TRBJ1-2; TRBD1 matches 9 bases in the middle. This sequence originates from a female donor with metastatic renal cell carcinoma. The CDR3 region has the sequence CASSQLTGGGYTF. Read as DNA, the sequence is TGTGCCAGCTCACAACTGACAGGGGGTGGCTACACCTTC.